This record covers a single T cell receptor (beta chain). TCR beta sequencing was performed on blood CD8+ and CD4+ T cells. The sample is drawn from a study of CD8 T cells in Susac syndrome. Random hexamers served to reverse transcribe about 0.5 to 1 ug RNA. TCRdb processed the immunoSEQ multiplex PCR reads anew with MiXCR; each CDR3 protein has one entry. The sample holds some 260,000 distinct CDR3 sequences, about 88% seen once. Trimming pared 3 bases from V and 3 bases from J, leaving 15 bases between. The CDR3 has 14 residues. The germline gives CDR1 DFQATT, CDR2 SNEGSKA (reference sequence). The sample taken for sequencing was CD8+ T cells from PBMCs. V is TRBV20-1 and J is TRBJ2-7, with D possibly TRBD1 on 5 matching bases. This receptor was identified in a human donor with multiple sclerosis. The CDR3 here is CSASAASRGYEQYF. CDR3 DNA sequence: TGCAGTGCTAGCGCGGCTAGTAGGGGCTACGAGCAGTACTTC.